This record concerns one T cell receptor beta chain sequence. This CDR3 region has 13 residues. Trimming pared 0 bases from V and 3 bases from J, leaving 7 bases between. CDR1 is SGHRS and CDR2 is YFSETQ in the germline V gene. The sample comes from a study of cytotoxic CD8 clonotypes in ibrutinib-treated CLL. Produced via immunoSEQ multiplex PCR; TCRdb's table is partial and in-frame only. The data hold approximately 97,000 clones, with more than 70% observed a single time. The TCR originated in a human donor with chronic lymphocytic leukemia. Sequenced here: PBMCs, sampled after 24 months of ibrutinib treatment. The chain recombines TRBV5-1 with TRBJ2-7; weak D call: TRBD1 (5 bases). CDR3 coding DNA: TGCGCCAGCAGCTTGGCAACAGGCTACGAGCAGTACTTC. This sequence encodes CASSLATGYEQYF.